A single T cell receptor (beta chain) is shown here with its context. What it recognizes is unknown. The CDR3 has 16 amino acids. The V gene's germline CDR1 is SGHNT and CDR2 YYREEE (reference sequence). V shed 4 bases and J 5 bases; nucleotides not matched to a gene: 12. Sequenced by immunoSEQ multiplex PCR; TCRdb stores in-frame clones only, minus some. This table has millions of clones, over 90% appearing once. This sample was taken from a study of shared clonotypes between healthy human individuals. Findings of the study overall: In contrast to clonotypes shared by all four donors, non-shared clonotypes had lower generation probabilities.

The sequencing input was naive CD4+ T cells from PBMCs. This sample's subset: CD45RA+ positively selected. The TCR sequence derives from a young man in good health. Some clones in this sample may be carry-over from other donors' samples. V and J are TRBV5-4 and TRBJ2-3; 8 positions match TRBD1. The CDR3 protein is CASSLTGTGGQDTQYF. The CDR3 DNA reads as TGTGCCAGCAGCCTGACCGGGACAGGAGGGCAAGATACGCAGTATTTT.